The next 26 T cell receptor beta chains were all read from a single sample in a study of CXCR3-negative and CXCR3-positive naive CD8 T cells. UMI-labeled TRB cDNA libraries were prepared by 5' RACE. TCRdb derives one entry per CDR3 protein from the 5' RACE reads, leaving out DNA. The sample totals over 35,000 distinct CDR3 sequences; its top ten clones hold about 14%. Sequencing was performed on memory CD8+ T cells from blood. Source of these receptors: a human donor in good health. Some clones in this sample may be carry-over from other donors' samples.

CDR3 residues: CSVEEASGWDSYNEQFF. The chain employs TRBV29-1 and TRBJ2-1; TCRdb indicates TRBD2, and absent DNA this call remains unverified. The CDR3 has 17 residues. Germline CDR1 reads SQVTM; CDR2 reads ANQGSEA.

The CDR3 sequence is CASLGGGTDTQYF. The V gene is TRBV12-3 or TRBV12-4, the J gene TRBJ2-3; TCRdb names TRBD2, which stays unverified in the absence of DNA. This CDR3 is built from 13 residues.

The chain couples TRBV19 to TRBJ1-1. The CDR3 extends over 13 amino acids. Germline CDR1 reads LNHDA; CDR2 reads SQIVND (reference sequence). Here the CDR3 reads CASTEGMNTEAFF. Drawing the rest from reference TRBV19 and TRBJ1-1, the complete variable domain is DGGITQSPKYLFRKEGQNVTLSCEQNLNHDAMYWYRQDPGQGLRLIYYSQIVNDFQKGDIAEGYSVSREKKESFPLTVTSAQKNPTAFYLCASTEGMNTEAFFGQGTRLTVV.

The V gene is TRBV7-3, the J gene TRBJ2-1; TCRdb indicates TRBD1, and absent DNA this call remains unverified. Per germline, CDR1 SGHTA and CDR2 FQGTGA. This CDR3 contains 16 residues. This chain's CDR3 is CASGGDPRGSYNEHFF.

V usage is TRBV29-1 and J usage is TRBJ2-2; the D call of TRBD1 rests on TCRdb alone, since no DNA is present to check it. Germline V CDR1 and CDR2: SQVTM, ANQGSEA. The CDR3 runs to 12 residues. The CDR3 is CSADGGGGELFF.

The chain links TRBV7-6 to TRBJ1-4; TCRdb proposes TRBD1, but this gene call is untestable without DNA. Germline V gene lookup returns CDR1 SGHVS and CDR2 FNYEAQ. This CDR3 has 15 amino acids. CDR3: CASSLVSAPNEKLFF.

The chain links TRBV4-2 to TRBJ1-1; with no DNA, the TCRdb D assignment of TRBD1 cannot be verified. Looked up from germline, CDR1 is LGHNA and CDR2 is YNFKEQ. The length of the CDR3 is 13 residues. The CDR3 region is CASSPWTGTEAFF.

V and J are TRBV12-3 or TRBV12-4 and TRBJ2-4. This CDR3 contains 14 residues. CDR3 sequence reads: CASSLHSVKNIQYF.

This rearrangement joins TRBV14 to TRBJ1-6; without DNA, the TCRdb call of TRBD1 cannot be checked. Germline V gene data show CDR1 as SGHDN and CDR2 as FVKESK. The CDR3 covers 18 residues. CDR3 sequence reads: CASSQEYRGRIFGSPLHF.

The rearrangement links TRBV14 to TRBJ2-3; as DNA is missing, the TRBD2 call by TCRdb cannot be tested. CDR1 is SGHDN and CDR2 is FVKESK in the germline V gene. This CDR3 has 16 amino acids. Here the CDR3 reads CASSTRTIGGRDTQYF.

This chain connects TRBV6-1 to TRBJ1-4; without DNA, the TCRdb call of TRBD1 cannot be checked. In germline, CDR1 is MNHNS, CDR2 SASEGT. There are 16 residues in the CDR3. The CDR3 sequence is CASRQPDRATNEKLFF.

The CDR3: CASSPLTDARGYEQYF. The gene calls are TRBV28 and TRBJ2-7; lacking DNA, the TRBD1 call made by TCRdb goes unchecked. Germline V gene sequence: CDR1 MDHEN, CDR2 SYDVKM. CDR3 length: 16 amino acids. The full variable domain, in which reference TRBV28 and TRBJ2-7 provide the parts outside the CDR3, is DVKVTQSSRYLVKRTGEKVFLECVQDMDHENMFWYRQDPGLGLRLIYFSYDVKMKEKGDIPEGYSVSREKKERFSLILESASTNQTSMYLCASSPLTDARGYEQYFGPGTRLTVT.

The chain couples TRBV2 to TRBJ2-3. The CDR3 has 11 residues. The germline V gene encodes CDR1 SNHLY and CDR2 FYNNEI. CDR3 sequence: CANLATDTQYF.

This CDR3 reads CATSRTSGSATGELFF. The chain recombines TRBV15 with TRBJ2-2; the D call from TCRdb, TRBD2, cannot be confirmed without DNA. The V gene's germline CDR1 is LNHNV and CDR2 YYDKDF (reference sequence). This CDR3 is built from 16 residues.

The J gene is TRBJ2-1, the V gene TRBV4-1; TCRdb indicates TRBD1, and absent DNA this call remains unverified. The germline V gene encodes CDR1 MGHRA and CDR2 YSYEKL. The CDR3 has 15 residues. CDR3 in amino acids: CASSPGQGAYNEQFF.

The chain couples TRBV12-3 or TRBV12-4 to TRBJ2-2. The CDR3 has 12 residues. The CDR3: CASSFVGGELFF.

The chain recombines TRBV2 with TRBJ2-1; TCRdb lists TRBD2, though no DNA is available to test this call. Germline CDR1 is SNHLY and CDR2 is FYNNEI. The CDR3 is 14 amino acids. This CDR3 is CASIGRTTYNEQFF.

The genes are TRBV7-9 and TRBJ2-1; the TCRdb D gene call, TRBD2, has no DNA to confirm it. The CDR3 spans 16 residues. CDR1 is SEHNR and CDR2 is FQNEAQ in the germline V gene (reference sequence). This CDR3 is CASSSTLLAGVDEQFF.

Judged by frequency, this clonotype is medium-sized. This chain uses TRBV12-3 or TRBV12-4 with TRBJ2-6; TCRdb names TRBD1, which stays unverified in the absence of DNA. The CDR3 contains 18 residues. CDR3 loop: CASSPEGQGTSGANVLTF.

The rearrangement joins TRBV29-1 to TRBJ2-1; checking the TCRdb D call of TRBD2 is not possible without DNA. The CDR3 extends over 14 amino acids. Germline values: CDR1 SQVTM, CDR2 ANQGSEA. This CDR3 reads CSVPRLAGNNEQFF.

The chain links TRBV2 to TRBJ2-7; no DNA is available, so the TRBD1 call from TCRdb remains unchecked. Germline V gene lookup returns CDR1 SNHLY and CDR2 FYNNEI. The CDR3 is 15 amino acids. The CDR3 spells CASSDPGQGMIEQYF.

The CDR3 region is CASSPGQGQETQYF. V and J are TRBV12-3 or TRBV12-4 and TRBJ2-5; TCRdb's D gene call, TRBD1, goes unchecked for lack of DNA. CDR3 length equals 14 residues.

The chain combines TRBV10-3 with TRBJ2-5; checking the TCRdb D call of TRBD1 is not possible without DNA. The CDR3 extends over 13 amino acids. Germline CDR1 and CDR2: ENHRY and SYGVKD. CDR3 region: CAISESPGETQYF.

The V call is TRBV28, the J call TRBJ1-2. Germline CDR1 and CDR2: MDHEN and SYDVKM. The CDR3 spans 13 residues. The CDR3: CASRLTLDYGYTF.

The genes are TRBV15 and TRBJ2-2; TCRdb proposes TRBD2, but this gene call is untestable without DNA. The germline CDR1 and CDR2 sequences are LNHNV and YYDKDF (reference sequence). CDR3 length: 15 amino acids. This chain's CDR3 is CATSRDLGEAGELFF. The complete variable domain, with remaining parts taken from reference TRBV15 and TRBJ2-2, reads DAMVIQNPRYQVTQFGKPVTLSCSQTLNHNVMYWYQQKSSQAPKLLFHYYDKDFNNEADTPDNFQSRRPNTSFCFLDIRSPGLGDTAMYLCATSRDLGEAGELFFGEGSRLTVL.

This chain links TRBV28 with TRBJ2-7; TCRdb reports TRBD1, a call that lacks DNA to check it against. Germline CDR1 is MDHEN and CDR2 is SYDVKM. The CDR3 totals 18 residues. CDR3 sequence reads: CASSRFESRQGWFYEQYF.